The 22 T cell receptor beta chains reported below all come from one sample, sequenced in a study of T cell clonality in common variable immunodeficiency. Study-level findings and limits: Fewer deletions and N-nucleotide insertions were reportedly seen in common variable immunodeficiency TCR beta sequences.

These receptors are not linked to any known antigen. Assay used: immunoSEQ multiplex PCR; TCRdb lists only in-frame clones, some missing. The sample holds 10,000 to 13,000 clones, and no clone turns up only once. Sequencing was done on a sample of peripheral blood mononuclear cells. The source of these receptors is a human donor with common variable immunodeficiency.

Comments on this clone: Read coverage stops 3 residues before the CDR3 terminus; the germline J gene supplies the remainder. The chain combines TRBV30 with TRBJ2-5; 8 bases line up with TRBD1. J was trimmed by 5 bases and V by 3 bases; bases with no gene match: 11. Germline V gene data show CDR1 as GTSNPN and CDR2 as SVGIG (reference sequence). CDR3 length: 15 amino acids. The sequenced CDR3 bases are TGTGCCTGGAGCTCGGGACAGGCCGCAAGGGAGACC. This encodes CAWSSGQAARET. The CDR3 in its entirety is CAWSSGQAARETQYF.

With respect to this clone: The CDR3 is cut off 3 residues early in the read; its end comes from the germline J gene. The V and J genes are TRBV30 and TRBJ1-5; 9 bases fit TRBD1. The V gene's germline CDR1 is GTSNPN and CDR2 SVGIG (reference sequence). The CDR3 extends over 14 amino acids. V was clipped by 5 bases and J by 6 bases; unmatched bases: 8. CDR3 residues: CAWLRTGEFQPQHF. The DNA read from the CDR3 is TGTGCCTGGCTCCGGACAGGGGAATTTCAGCCC.

In its sample, this clone ranks as medium-sized. The CDR3 is cut off 3 residues early in the read; its end comes from the germline J gene. V gene TRBV7-3 combines with J gene TRBJ2-7, with a tentative D call TRBD2 (5 bases). The CDR3 consists of 15 residues. Germline assignment: CDR1 SGHTA and CDR2 FQGTGA. The V end was cut by 5 bases, the J end by 4 bases, with 18 bases between. The CDR3 DNA, read in part, is TGTGCCAGCAGCCCAGAACTTGGCGGACTGTACGAG. It translates to CASSPELGGLYE. The full-length CDR3 reads as CASSPELGGLYEQYF.

Concerning this clone: The sequence runs out 3 residues before the end of the CDR3; the remainder is reconstructed from the germline J gene. The V call is TRBV7-9, the J call TRBJ1-1; a possible D gene is TRBD1 (6 bases). This CDR3 contains 15 residues. In germline, CDR1 is SEHNR, CDR2 FQNEAQ (reference sequence). The V end was cut by 4 bases, the J end by 0 bases, with 12 bases between. This chain's CDR3 is CASSSGEFMNTEAFF. The sequenced part of the CDR3 DNA is TGTGCCAGCAGCTCAGGGGAATTCATGAACACTGAA.

This clone has only a few counts. The sequenced fragment ends 3 residues before the CDR3 boundary, so the rest is inferred from the germline J gene. The rearrangement links TRBV19 to TRBJ2-3; tentatively, D is TRBD2 (6 bases). Germline V gives CDR1 LNHDA, CDR2 SQIVND (reference sequence). CDR3 size: 15 residues. Trimming took 7 bases from V and 2 from J, leaving 16 bases between them. The CDR3 DNA, read in part, is TGTGCCAGTAAGGGACTCAATTACGACACAGATACG. Translation: CASKGLNYDTDT. The full CDR3 is CASKGLNYDTDTQYF.

The covered CDR3 bases are TGTGCCAGTAGGAAGGGCCTTTTCGAGACC. This encodes CASRKGLFET. The whole CDR3 reads CASRKGLFETQYF. The rearrangement uses TRBV19 and TRBJ2-5; D not resolved. The sequence runs out 3 residues before the end of the CDR3; the remainder is reconstructed from the germline J gene. From germline, CDR1 is LNHDA and CDR2 SQIVND (reference sequence). The V end lost 6 bases, the J end lost 5 bases, and 13 bases lay between the germline ends. The CDR3 is 13 amino acids.

Note on this clone: The CDR3 end falls 3 residues outside the read, so it is completed with the germline J gene. This sequence joins TRBV18 and TRBJ2-1; TRBD2 aligns across 10 bases. This CDR3 is 15 amino acids long. CDR1 KGHSH and CDR2 LQKENI come from the germline V gene. Trimming removed 1 base from V and 7 bases from J; junction bases left unmatched: 4. The CDR3 sequence is CASSPQTSGYNEQFF. The covered CDR3 bases are TGTGCCAGCTCACCACAGACTAGCGGGTATAATGAG.

This clone occurred a few times. The read halts 3 residues ahead of the CDR3 end, with the missing end drawn from the germline J gene. The chain couples TRBV6-2 or TRBV6-3 to TRBJ2-7; 11 nucleotides line up with TRBD1. Per the germline V gene, CDR1 is MNHEY and CDR2 is SVGEGT. The CDR3 sequence is 15 residues long. J was trimmed by 3 bases and V by 4 bases; bases with no gene match: 5. CDR3 DNA, as far as it was read: TGTGCCAGCAGTTTCGGGGGACAGGGGGACTACGAG. Translated, it gives CASSFGGQGDYE. In full, the CDR3 is CASSFGGQGDYEQYF.

This clone was detected only a few times. The CDR3 extends 3 residues past the end of the read, so its final part is completed from the germline J gene. The chain recombines TRBV18 with TRBJ2-7; D gene uncertain. The CDR3 spans 12 residues. Trimming took 5 bases from V and 6 from J, leaving 11 bases between them. CDR1 KGHSH and CDR2 LQKENI come from the germline V gene. CDR3 protein: CASSSVLSEQYF. Incomplete CDR3 DNA: TGTGCCAGCTCATCCGTCCTCTCCGAG.

Details on this clone: The read halts 3 residues ahead of the CDR3 end, with the missing end drawn from the germline J gene. V gene TRBV18 combines with J gene TRBJ1-2; no definite D call. The germline V gene encodes CDR1 KGHSH and CDR2 LQKENI. Trimming took off 4 bases at V and 5 bases at J, with 8 bases between the two ends. The CDR3 spans 12 residues. CDR3 amino acids: CASSQGAYGYTF. CDR3 DNA (partial): TGTGCCAGCTCACAGGGTGCTTATGGC.

Comment on this clone: The observed sequence ends 3 residues before the CDR3 terminus, with the missing tail filled in from the germline J gene. The chain joins TRBV10-3 to TRBJ2-1; D perhaps matches TRBD2 (6 bases). Germline CDR1 is ENHRY and CDR2 is SYGVKD. There are 17 residues in the CDR3. V lost 0 bases and J lost 5, with 17 bases in between. CDR3 residues: CAISESILEGRDNEQFF. The CDR3 DNA, read in part, is TGTGCCATCAGTGAGTCGATATTGGAGGGCCGAGACAATGAG.

This clone was picked up a small number of times. From the germline J gene comes the end of the CDR3, since the read stops 3 residues before it. The chain is built from TRBV30 and TRBJ2-7, with a tentative D call TRBD2 (6 bases). The CDR3 consists of 16 residues. Trimming shortened V by 0 bases and J by 4 bases, and 19 bases separated the two germline ends. CDR1 and CDR2 (germline): GTSNPN, SVGIG (reference sequence). CDR3 sequence reads: CAWSVNTLLATYEQYF. The sequenced part of the CDR3 DNA is TGTGCCTGGAGTGTAAACACCCTGCTAGCGACTTACGAG.

As to this clone: The missing CDR3 end, 3 residues past where the read stops, is filled in from the germline J gene. The V and J genes are TRBV2 and TRBJ2-2; 9 bases are a match to TRBD2. V was pared by 9 bases and J by 6 bases, with 8 bases of the junction left unmatched. This CDR3 comprises 14 residues. CDR1 and CDR2 (germline): SNHLY, FYNNEI. The CDR3 loop is CARAGGTRAGELFF. CDR3 DNA (partial): TGTGCCAGAGCGGGAGGCACGAGGGCCGGGGAG.

Only a few counts were recorded for this clone. CDR3 residues: CASSLAGGETQYF. Partial CDR3 DNA: TGTGCCAGCAGCTTAGCGGGGGGGGAGACC. The chain carries TRBV7-9 and TRBJ2-5, with TRBD2 identical over 7 bases. The CDR3 goes on 3 residues after the read ends, and that part is filled in from the germline J gene. From germline, CDR1 is SEHNR and CDR2 FQNEAQ (reference sequence). The CDR3 sequence is 13 residues long. V lost 0 bases, J lost 5 bases, and 0 bases stayed unmatched.

This clone turned up a few times. The read falls 3 residues short of the CDR3 end, and the missing part is taken from the germline J gene. V is TRBV7-2 and J is TRBJ2-7; D gene uncertain. There are 14 residues in the CDR3. Germline CDR1 and CDR2: SGHTA and FQGNSA. V lost 1 base and J 2 bases, leaving 9 bases between the germline ends. The CDR3 bases that were read are TGTGCCAGCAGCTTAGTTGGCAGTACCTACGAG. Its protein is CASSLVGSTYE. The full-length CDR3 reads as CASSLVGSTYEQYF. The full variable domain, its missing parts supplied by reference TRBV7-2 and TRBJ2-7, is GAGVSQSPSNKVTEKGKDVELRCDPISGHTALYWYRQSLGQGLEFLIYFQGNSAPDKSGLPSDRFSAERTGGSVSTLTIQRTQQEDSAVYLCASSLVGSTYEQYFGPGTRLTVT.

By share, this clone counts as medium-sized. The CDR3 loop is CAISSRGSNEKLFF. CDR3 DNA, as far as it was read: TGTGCCATCAGTTCCAGGGGGTCTAATGAAAAA. The chain has TRBV10-3 and TRBJ1-4, with 7 bases identical to TRBD1. The DNA ends 3 residues before the CDR3 does, and the rest of the CDR3 is filled in from the germline J gene. Germline-derived CDR1 and CDR2 are ENHRY and SYGVKD. With 5 bases clipped from V and 3 bases from J, the junction kept 3 bases outside the gene matches. The CDR3 runs 14 residues.

This clone was seen a handful of times. The read is 3 residues too short to cover the CDR3 end, so that end is filled in from the germline J gene. This sequence joins TRBV18 and TRBJ2-3, with TRBD2 matching over 10 bases. The CDR3 has 18 residues. After removal of 5 bases from V and 2 bases from J, the junction contained 13 bases not matched to a gene. Germline V lookup: CDR1 KGHSH, CDR2 LQKENI. Incomplete CDR3 DNA: TGTGCCAGCTCAAGCGGGAGGGCCCCTCGAAATTCCACAGATACG. Its protein is CASSSGRAPRNSTDT. The entire CDR3 is CASSSGRAPRNSTDTQYF.

As regards this clone: The read halts 3 residues ahead of the CDR3 end, with the missing end drawn from the germline J gene. This chain links TRBV14 with TRBJ2-7, with D maybe TRBD2 (6 bases). CDR1 SGHDN and CDR2 FVKESK come from the germline V gene. V was shortened by 6 bases and J by 3 bases, with 27 bases between the two germline ends. The CDR3 is made up of 18 amino acids. The CDR3 reads CASRPLDGRDSPGYEQYF. The DNA read from the CDR3 is TGTGCCAGCAGACCCCTTGACGGCCGGGACTCCCCTGGCTACGAG.

As concerns this clone: The read ends 3 residues shy of where the CDR3 ends; the end is completed using the germline J gene. The J gene is TRBJ2-1, the V gene TRBV29-1, with 8 nucleotides matching TRBD1. Germline V gives CDR1 SQVTM, CDR2 ANQGSEA. The junction had 11 bases not matched to a gene; V was cut back by 6 bases and J by 4 bases. The CDR3 is made up of 15 amino acids. The DNA read from the CDR3 is TGCAGCGTCGAACTCCGGGACAGGAAGTACAATGAG. This gives the protein CSVELRDRKYNE. The full CDR3 protein reads CSVELRDRKYNEQFF.

This clone has only a few counts. The sequence runs out 3 residues before the end of the CDR3; the remainder is reconstructed from the germline J gene. V and J are TRBV6-2 or TRBV6-3 and TRBJ2-3, with TRBD2 as a possible D gene (5 bases). The germline V gene has CDR1 MNHEY and CDR2 SVGEGT. The V end was cut by 6 bases, the J end by 1 base, with 17 bases between. This CDR3 contains 16 residues. CDR3 DNA, as far as it was read: TGTGCCAGCAGGTCTAGCTTGAACAGAGGCACAGATACG. It yields the protein CASRSSLNRGTDT. The full CDR3 protein reads CASRSSLNRGTDTQYF.

In its sample, this clone was seen a few times. The read finishes 3 residues shy of the CDR3 end, and the germline J gene is used to complete it. The gene calls are TRBV5-6 and TRBJ2-6; D remains unclear. Germline values: CDR1 SGHDT, CDR2 YYEEEE. V was clipped by 5 bases and J by 0 bases, with 6 bases between them. There are 14 residues in the CDR3. CDR3 DNA (partial): TGTGCCAGCAGTTCTAGCTCTGGGGCCAACGTC. Its translation: CASSSSSGANV. The CDR3 reads in full as CASSSSSGANVLTF.

A note on this clone: The read ends 3 residues early relative to the CDR3; the germline J gene fills the gap. The V call is TRBV30, the J call TRBJ2-1; TRBD2 agrees at 9 bases. The CDR3 is 15 amino acids. J was trimmed by 6 bases and V by 0 bases; bases with no gene match: 6. The germline gives CDR1 GTSNPN, CDR2 SVGIG (reference sequence). The sequenced part of the CDR3 DNA is TGTGCCTGGAGTGTTTCACTAGCGGGCAGCAATGAG. Its protein is CAWSVSLAGSNE. The entire CDR3 reads CAWSVSLAGSNEQFF.